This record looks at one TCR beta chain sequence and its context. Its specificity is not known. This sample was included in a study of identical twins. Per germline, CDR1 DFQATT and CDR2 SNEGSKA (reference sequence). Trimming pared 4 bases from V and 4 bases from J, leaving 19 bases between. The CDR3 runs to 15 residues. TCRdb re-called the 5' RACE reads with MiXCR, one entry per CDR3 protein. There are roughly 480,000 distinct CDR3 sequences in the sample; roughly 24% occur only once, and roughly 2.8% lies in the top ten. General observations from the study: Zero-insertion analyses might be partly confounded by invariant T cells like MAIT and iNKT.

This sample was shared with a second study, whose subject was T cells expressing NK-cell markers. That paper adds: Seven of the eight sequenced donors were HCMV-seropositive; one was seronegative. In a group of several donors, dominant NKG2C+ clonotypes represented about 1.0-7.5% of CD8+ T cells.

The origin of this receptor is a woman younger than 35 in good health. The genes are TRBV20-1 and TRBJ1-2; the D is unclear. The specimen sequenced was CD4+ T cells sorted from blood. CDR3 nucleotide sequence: TGCAGTGCTAAAGAGCTAGGGATGCGACTCTATGGCTACACCTTC. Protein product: CSAKELGMRLYGYTF.